The sequence of this TCR beta chain was determined in a study of T cell responses to AZD1222 COVID-19 vaccine. Findings and caveats of the study: Donors skewed white British and female; clonal diversity was possibly underestimated.

CDR3 size: 14 residues. CDR1 and CDR2 from the germline V gene are MNHEY and SMNVEV (reference sequence). Unmatched junction bases numbered 8, after V lost 5 bases and J lost 7 bases. Clones were read by immunoSEQ multiplex PCR, and TCRdb kept only the in-frame ones, dropping some. Of approximately 130,000 clones listed, about 90% are singletons. This clone has a single count. Its cognate antigen is unknown. The clonotype comes from an adult in good health. The sample was peripheral blood, taken on day 0 of AZD1222 vaccination. The V gene is TRBV27, the J gene TRBJ1-5; TRBD1 agrees at 7 bases. CDR3 protein: CASSPRQGSQPQHF. The CDR3 coding sequence is TGTGCCAGCAGTCCAAGACAGGGTAGCCAGCCCCAGCATTTT.